The clone carrying this T cell receptor (beta chain) has a single count. Its antigen is currently unknown. It may be a read error: a sequence one base away is much more abundant. The record originates from a study of identical twins. Trimming removed 6 bases at V and 5 bases at J, with 13 bases between. There are 13 residues in the CDR3. Findings and limits, study-wide: High-abundance cord blood beta clonotypes had fewer insertions; memory repertoires showed none. Not following the same donors, the study drew its conclusions from cross-sectional statistical analysis.

Template switching, a step in the protocol, added a universal primer site, and cDNA carried unique molecular identifiers. TCRdb called the 5' RACE reads again in MiXCR, with one record for every CDR3 protein. The table records about 890,000 distinct CDR3 sequences, 9% to 15% of them present only once. These data are also associated with another study on yellow fever vaccine responses in identical twins.

The source of this sequence is a woman in her late teens or twenties in good health. V gene TRBV12-3 or TRBV12-4 combines with J gene TRBJ1-1; unclear D gene. Sequencing used PBMCs. The CDR3 region is CASSREGFTEAFF. CDR3 bases: TGTGCCAGCAGCCGCGAAGGGTTTACTGAAGCTTTCTTT.